The clone carrying this T cell receptor (beta chain) was detected ten times or more. Its target is unknown. In the study's own analysis: Ranging from roughly 20,000 to 690,600, TCR counts per sample had a median value of around 90,000. TCRdb reprocessed the RACE reads via MiXCR and lists one record per CDR3 protein. TCRdb, not the authors, supplied the V and J calls. The sample lists 62,000 or so distinct CDR3 sequences; 10% to 11% were seen once. The data were taken from a study of human T cells and chemical hapten exposure. Across the whole study: Alopecia areata, totalis or universalis affected patients, mainly female.

As for time point: pre-sensitization, week 0. Described treatment: therapeutic diphenylcyclopropenone sensitization with weekly scalp DPC. The CDR3 length is 14 residues. Germline CDR1 is LGHDT and CDR2 is YNNKEL (reference sequence). V trimming: 3 bases; J trimming: 1 base; junction bases outside the gene matches: 2. General observations from the study: Versus controls, expanded TCRs had significantly more large CDR3 similarity clusters. Once DPC sensitization occurred, TCRs above 1 in 1000 frequency showed no change.

This chain joins TRBV3-1 and TRBJ1-1, with 7 bases that match TRBD1. This TCR derives from a woman between 45 and 60 years old with alopecia areata. Some clones in this sample may be carry-over from other donors' samples. Sequenced material: whole blood, taken in connection with sensitization to the hapten diphenylcyclopropenone (DPC). The CDR3 loop reads CASSQWTGNTEAFF. DNA of the CDR3: TGTGCCAGCAGCCAGTGGACAGGGAACACTGAAGCTTTCTTT.